These 18 T cell receptor beta chains were all obtained from the same sample, sequenced in a study of T cells in Graves' hyperthyroidism and ophthalmopathy. RNA transcripts gave rise to amplified TCR beta CDR3 regions. HTBI primers drove first-round RT-PCR of the TCR CDR3. TCRdb reanalysed the multiplex PCR reads using MiXCR and keeps one entry per CDR3 protein. The table lists more than 300,000 distinct CDR3 sequences, roughly 15% of them singletons. The material sequenced was blood. The receptors come from a woman in her 30s with Graves' hyperthyroidism that later progressed to Graves' ophthalmopathy.

This clonotype was seen a handful of times. The chain employs TRBV7-9 and TRBJ2-7, with a weak D call TRBD1 (5 bases). The CDR3 contains 13 residues. V was clipped by 6 bases and J by 3 bases, with 12 bases between them. Germline V gives CDR1 SEHNR, CDR2 FQNEAQ (reference sequence). In DNA, the CDR3 is TGTGCCAGCAGACCCGGACACCTCTACGAGCAGTACTTC. Its protein is CASRPGHLYEQYF.

This clonotype was observed at least ten times. The chain links TRBV3-1 to TRBJ2-3; D unclear. The CDR3 runs to 16 residues. CDR1 is LGHDT, CDR2 YNNKEL, per germline (reference sequence). V dropped 0 bases and J dropped 6 bases, with 16 bases sitting between them. The CDR3 coding sequence is TGTGCCAGCAGCCAAGATCGTCGGCAAATAGTGGATACGCAGTATTTT. Translating it yields CASSQDRRQIVDTQYF.

In its sample, this clonotype was seen many times. The chain has TRBV6-1 and TRBJ1-2; D unresolved. Germline V lookup: CDR1 MNHNS, CDR2 SASEGT. This CDR3 region has 17 residues. V gave up 2 bases and J gave up 0 bases, with 16 bases separating them. DNA for the CDR3: TGTGCCAGCAGTGAATCGGAGGCGGGTCGAGCTAACTATGGCTACACCTTC. It yields the protein CASSESEAGRANYGYTF.

Details on this clonotype: A much larger clone differs by one base, so this may be a read error. The genes are TRBV4-1 and TRBJ2-3; D is possibly TRBD2 (5 bases). This CDR3 spans 16 amino acids. CDR1 and CDR2 from the germline V gene are MGHRA and YSYEKL. The V end lost 1 base, the J end lost 4 bases, and 15 bases lay between the germline ends. CDR3 nucleotide sequence: TGCGCCAGCAGCCAAGTCGGCGTAGCGAGCTCAGATACGCAGTATTTT. It encodes CASSQVGVASSDTQYF.

In this sample, this clonotype turned up a few times. J is TRBJ1-1 and V is TRBV7-9; unclear D gene. Germline values: CDR1 SEHNR, CDR2 FQNEAQ (reference sequence). V lost 2 bases, J lost 4 bases, and 14 bases lay in between. The length of the CDR3 is 15 residues. The CDR3 sequence is CASSLYEGRSTEAFF. DNA of the CDR3: TGTGCCAGCAGCTTATATGAGGGTCGGAGCACTGAAGCTTTCTTT.

In its sample, this clonotype was seen many times. The V call is TRBV6-1, the J call TRBJ2-7, with 15 bases aligning to TRBD2. The germline V gene has CDR1 MNHNS and CDR2 SASEGT. Losses at the gene ends were 3 bases for V and 1 base for J; bases not matched to a gene: 7. There are 18 residues in the CDR3. CDR3 nucleotide sequence: TGTGCCAGCAGTGATGGACTAGCGGGAGGGGTAGTATCCTACGAGCAGTACTTC. This gives the protein CASSDGLAGGVVSYEQYF.

This clonotype was picked up many times. The chain employs TRBV3-1 and TRBJ2-1; 7 nucleotides align to TRBD2. CDR1 is LGHDT, CDR2 YNNKEL, per germline (reference sequence). The CDR3 runs to 16 residues. Trimming took 4 bases from V and 4 from J; bases not matched to a gene: 10. CDR3 in amino acids: CASSPRRAGTYNEQFF. CDR3 in DNA: TGTGCCAGCAGCCCCCGGAGAGCGGGAACTTACAATGAGCAGTTCTTC.

The table lists this clonotype with a few counts. This sequence joins TRBV29-1 and TRBJ2-3; TRBD1 matches at 7 bases. The CDR3 loop spans 16 amino acids. Germline CDR1 and CDR2: SQVTM and ANQGSEA. The V and J ends lost 3 bases and 6 bases, in that order; junction bases with no gene match: 15. The CDR3 DNA is TGCAGCGTTGATATCCAACCGGGACAGTTAGGTGATACGCAGTATTTT. Translating gives CSVDIQPGQLGDTQYF.

The rearrangement links TRBV5-6 to TRBJ2-7; D is undetermined. Between the trimmed V and J ends, which lost 0 bases and 2 bases, there was a span of 9 bases. Germline V gene sequence: CDR1 SGHDT, CDR2 YYEEEE. CDR3 length: 14 residues. The CDR3 nucleotides are TGTGCCAGCAGCTTGGTTCCGTCGGCCTACGAGCAGTACTTC. Amino acids: CASSLVPSAYEQYF.

This clonotype was seen many times. This rearrangement joins TRBV28 to TRBJ1-2; D remains unclear. Per germline, CDR1 MDHEN and CDR2 SYDVKM. The CDR3 runs 17 residues. The germline V and J ends were trimmed by 4 bases and 4 bases, with 22 bases remaining between them. Here the CDR3 DNA reads TGTGCCAGCAGTTCACCCCTCACCCCCCGCGCCGGCTATGGCTACACCTTC. It is translated as CASSSPLTPRAGYGYTF.

This clonotype was observed at least ten times. The J gene is TRBJ2-5, the V gene TRBV12-3 or TRBV12-4; a possible D gene is TRBD2 (5 bases). Trimming took 2 bases from V and 3 from J, leaving 10 bases between them. The CDR3 sequence is 14 residues long. The CDR3 reads CASSLSTGKETQYF. CDR3 nucleotides: TGTGCCAGCAGTTTAAGCACGGGGAAAGAGACCCAGTACTTC.

This clonotype occurred a few times. The J gene is TRBJ1-2, the V gene TRBV20-1; 9 nucleotides line up with TRBD1. CDR3 length: 15 residues. Per the germline V gene, CDR1 is DFQATT and CDR2 is SNEGSKA (reference sequence). Trimming cost V 0 bases and J 5 bases; bases outside gene matches: 7. For the CDR3, the DNA is TGCAGTGCTAGAGACGGGGGACAGGGCGATTATGGCTACACCTTC. The encoded protein is CSARDGGQGDYGYTF.

Regarding this clonotype: The DNA is left out, because the CDR3 cannot be placed on it with certainty; the CDR3 is given as TCRdb lists it. The chain carries TRBV6-2 or TRBV6-3 and TRBJ2-5; the listed D gene, TRBD2, was not tested against the DNA. The CDR3 has 20 amino acids, counting both end residues. Germline values: CDR1 MNHEY, CDR2 SVGEGT. The CDR3 region is CASSSSRLAESGVAGETQYF.

This clonotype showed up just a few times. The chain carries TRBV13 and TRBJ2-2; 10 bases match TRBD2. The germline V gene encodes CDR1 PRHDT and CDR2 FYEKMQ (reference sequence). V shed 5 bases, J shed 1 base, and the junction held 7 bases outside the gene matches. This CDR3 spans 17 amino acids. The CDR3 region is CASSPRIAGGNTGELFF. The CDR3 nucleotides are TGTGCCAGCAGCCCCCGAATAGCGGGGGGGAACACCGGGGAGCTGTTTTTT.

This clonotype showed up many times. The chain uses TRBV7-2 and TRBJ2-2; D not certain. The germline V and J ends were trimmed by 1 base and 2 bases, with 5 bases remaining between them. This CDR3 is 14 amino acids long. Germline-derived CDR1 and CDR2 are SGHTA and FQGNSA. The CDR3 reads CASSLVLNTGELFF. The CDR3 nucleotides read TGTGCCAGCAGCTTAGTTCTAAACACCGGGGAGCTGTTTTTT.

This clonotype was detected ten times or more. The chain combines TRBV28 with TRBJ2-3, with TRBD1 identical over 8 bases. CDR1 and CDR2 from the germline V gene are MDHEN and SYDVKM. The CDR3 loop spans 16 amino acids. Unmatched junction bases numbered 5, after V lost 3 bases and J lost 0 bases. CDR3 DNA: TGTGCCAGCAGTTTCGGAACAGGGGGGAGCACAGATACGCAGTATTTT. Translated: CASSFGTGGSTDTQYF.

This clonotype was seen repeatedly, ten times or more. This chain joins TRBV20-1 and TRBJ1-5; a weak D match, TRBD1 (6 bases). The germline V and J ends were trimmed by 0 bases and 3 bases, with 15 bases remaining between them. The CDR3 spans 16 residues. Germline V lookup: CDR1 DFQATT, CDR2 SNEGSKA (reference sequence). CDR3 protein: CSAREDWYRDNQPQHF. The DNA of the CDR3 is TGCAGTGCTAGAGAGGACTGGTACAGGGACAATCAGCCCCAGCATTTT.

This clonotype turned up a few times. J is TRBJ2-7 and V is TRBV29-1, with D perhaps being TRBD1 or TRBD2 (7 bases each). The CDR3 has 12 residues. V was cut by 7 bases and J by 3 bases, with 13 bases left in between. The germline gives CDR1 SQVTM, CDR2 ANQGSEA. The CDR3 DNA reads TGCAGCGCGATCAGGGGGGGCTACGAGCAGTACTTC. Its translation is CSAIRGGYEQYF.